The source of this TCR beta chain is a study of blood T cells in healthy people across ages. Aged about 6 to 95, donors were systemically healthy Caucasians from Russia. The sample, about 10 milliliters of peripheral blood, was drawn from each donor. This clonotype was seen a handful of times. The trim removed 5 bases at V and 6 bases at J, leaving 7 bases unmatched. The germline V gene encodes CDR1 PRHDT and CDR2 FYEKMQ (reference sequence). The CDR3 is made up of 13 amino acids. Alongside a J-beta primer mix, a sample-barcoded 5' primer served in a second PCR lasting about 7 to 11 cycles. TCRdb re-called the 5' RACE reads through MiXCR, storing one row per CDR3 protein. Of 800,000 to 950,000 distinct CDR3 sequences listed, about 29% are singletons. These data were also reused for a study on T cells of mothers and their children. This second study notes: Not a single persistent microchimeric T cell clone was detected.

Sample: blood. The chain combines TRBV13 with TRBJ2-7; 7 nucleotides line up with TRBD2. The TCR comes from a woman between 40 and 50 years old in good health. CDR3: CASSPRGLFEQYF. DNA for the CDR3: TGTGCCAGCAGCCCGCGGGGGTTATTCGAGCAGTACTTC.